This is a list of T cell receptor beta chains from one sample in a study of shared T cell receptors in the human thymus. Data came from immunoSEQ multiplex PCR; TCRdb stores just in-frame clones and leaves some out. The data show about 660,000 clones, 87% seen once. These data were also reused for a study on human thymus T cells.

The sample taken for sequencing was thymocytes. The receptor source for this set is a boy less than two years old with a congenital heart defect. Both conserved end residues are part of each CDR3. Each record gives: clone size, D gene, J gene, V gene, CDR3 DNA, CDR3 protein. The D gene is left open where the match is weak. Some rows have no size entry. The others give once, few or many, or a class for an expanded clone.

>.|.|TRBJ2-7|TRBV4-1
TGCGCCAGCAGCCAGCCAATACAGGGAGTCGACGAGCAGTACTTC
CASSQPIQGVDEQYF
>.|TRBD2|TRBJ2-5|TRBV18
TGTGCCAGCTCACCATGGCGGGAGTTGGAAGAGACCCAGTACTTC
CASSPWRELEETQYF
>.|.|TRBJ2-1|TRBV7-6
TGTGCCAGCAGCGACGGGACTTTGAACAATGAGCAGTTCTTC
CASSDGTLNNEQFF
>.|TRBD1|TRBJ2-1|TRBV4-2
TGTGCCAGCAGCCCCCCAGAAACGGGACAGGGATCGAATGAGCAGTTCTTC
CASSPPETGQGSNEQFF
>.|.|TRBJ1-6|TRBV20-1
TGCAGTGCTAGTCAGTATTCACCCCTCCACTTT
CSASQYSPLHF
>.|.|TRBJ1-2|TRBV6-5
TGTGCCAGCAGTGTACAGGGTCGCGACTATGGCTACACCTTC
CASSVQGRDYGYTF
>.|.|TRBJ1-2|TRBV14
TGTGCCAGCAGCCCAAAGAAGGAGAACGAGGCCTATGGCTACACCTTC
CASSPKKENEAYGYTF
>.|.|TRBJ2-2|TRBV7-2
TGTGCCAGCAGCCCGATACTAGGCACCGGGGAGCTGTTTTTT
CASSPILGTGELFF
>.|.|TRBJ2-1|TRBV7-8
TGTGCCAGCAGCTTGGACAGCTACTCCTACAATGAGCAGTTCTTC
CASSLDSYSYNEQFF
>.|.|TRBJ1-2|TRBV9
TGTGCCAGCAGCGCGTACGGGTTTACTTCACCGGGGTACTATGGCTACACCTTC
CASSAYGFTSPGYYGYTF
>.|TRBD1|TRBJ2-3|TRBV28
TGTGCCAGCAGTTCCCTTCCTCCCGACAGGGGGTATACGCAGTATTTT
CASSSLPPDRGYTQYF
>.|.|TRBJ2-7|TRBV5-4
TGTGCCAGCAGCTTGGCGCTAAACCCTTACGAGCAGTACTTC
CASSLALNPYEQYF
>.|TRBD2|TRBJ2-3|TRBV5-1
TGCGCCAGCAGCTCCCTAGCGGGGGAGCCTGATACGCAGTATTTT
CASSSLAGEPDTQYF
>.|TRBD1|TRBJ2-1|TRBV5-1
TGCGCCAGCAGCCCCCGCCGGGACAGGGTCCATGAGCAGTTCTTC
CASSPRRDRVHEQFF
>.|.|TRBJ2-4|TRBV4-1
TGCGCCAGCAGCCAAGAGCGGCAGGAGGACATTCAGTACTTC
CASSQERQEDIQYF
>.|TRBD2|TRBJ2-1|TRBV14
TGTGCCAGCAGCCAAGAATTCGGGAGGGAATTTTACAATGAGCAGTTCTTC
CASSQEFGREFYNEQFF
>.|.|TRBJ2-1|TRBV5-1
TGCGCCAGCAGCTTGGTTACTGGCTACAATGAGCAGTTCTTC
CASSLVTGYNEQFF
>few|.|TRBJ1-1|TRBV10-3
TGTGCCATCTCGACCACGGAGGTCTTCACTGAAGCTTTCTTT
CAISTTEVFTEAFF
>.|TRBD1|TRBJ2-7|TRBV10-3
TGTGCCATCAGTGCCCCCCTCGGAGAGGGGGCTATTTCCTCCTACGAGCAGTACTTC
CAISAPLGEGAISSYEQYF
>.|.|TRBJ1-4|TRBV19
TGTGCCGACAGCCCTAATGAAAAACTGTTTTTT
CADSPNEKLFF
>.|TRBD2|TRBJ2-1|TRBV29-1
TGCAGCGGATCAGCGGGATCCCGCAATGAGCAGTTCTTC
CSGSAGSRNEQFF
>.|.|TRBJ2-5|TRBV7-2
TGTGCCAGCAGCTTAAGAGGTCGGGGGGCCCACCTAGGGGAGACCCAGTACTTC
CASSLRGRGAHLGETQYF
>few|.|TRBJ1-5|TRBV4-2
TGTGCCAGCAGCCAAGAGTGGACAAGTAATAATCAGCCCCAGCATTTT
CASSQEWTSNNQPQHF
>.|.|TRBJ2-1|TRBV28
TGTGCCAGCAGTCCCAGACAGAACAATGAGCAGTTCTTC
CASSPRQNNEQFF
>.|TRBD2|TRBJ2-3|TRBV28
TGTGCCAGCAGTTCCGGGACTAGGTCAATACTATTGGATACGCAGTATTTT
CASSSGTRSILLDTQYF
>.|TRBD2|TRBJ2-3|TRBV7-9
TGTGCCAGCAGTTCCATAGCGGGAGGCCGGGTAGATACGCAGTATTTT
CASSSIAGGRVDTQYF
>.|TRBD2|TRBJ2-5|TRBV12-5
TGTGCTAGTGGTTCCGGATCACCACTAGCGGGGGGACAAGAGACCCAGTACTTC
CASGSGSPLAGGQETQYF
>.|TRBD2|TRBJ2-1|TRBV5-1
TGCGCCAGCAGCTTTTGGGGAGGGGCAAATGAGCAGTTCTTC
CASSFWGGANEQFF
>.|.|TRBJ2-1|TRBV12-5
TGTGCTAGTGGTTCCCCCCCGGAGGGGGCGTACAATGAGCAGTTCTTC
CASGSPPEGAYNEQFF
>.|.|TRBJ2-2|TRBV9
TGTGCCAGCAGCTCCGGTCTCGCCGGGGAGCTGTTTTTT
CASSSGLAGELFF
>.|.|TRBJ2-7|TRBV4-3
TGCGCCAGCAGCCAAGTAGTCGGAGACGAGCAGTACTTC
CASSQVVGDEQYF
>once|TRBD2|TRBJ2-1|TRBV5-1
TGCGCCAGCAGCCTCATCTTCAATGGACTAGCGGCTAACAATGAGCAGTTCTTC
CASSLIFNGLAANNEQFF
>.|.|TRBJ1-5|TRBV6-6
TGTGCCAGCAGATTGGGGTCGGGGGATCAGCCCCAGCATTTT
CASRLGSGDQPQHF
>.|.|TRBJ2-1|TRBV27
TGTGCCAGCAGTCTCACCTCACAGTGGGGCCTCTACAATGAGCAGTTCTTC
CASSLTSQWGLYNEQFF
>once|TRBD2|TRBJ2-1|TRBV2
TGTGCCAGCAGTCGGAGCCGACTAGCGGAGCTACACAATGAGCAGTTCTTC
CASSRSRLAELHNEQFF
>.|.|TRBJ1-5|TRBV7-8
TGTGCCAGCAGCCAGGCCCCGGGGGGTCAGCCCCAGCATTTT
CASSQAPGGQPQHF
>.|TRBD2|TRBJ2-7|TRBV7-9
TGTGCCAGCAGCCGAATAACTAGCGGGACTTCTCTCGAGCAGTACTTC
CASSRITSGTSLEQYF
>few|TRBD2|TRBJ2-1|TRBV19
TGTGCCAGTAGTATAGATCGGACTAGCGGGAGCTACTACAATGAGCAGTTCTTC
CASSIDRTSGSYYNEQFF
>.|TRBD2|TRBJ2-7|TRBV4-1
TGCGCCAGCAGCCAAGAGGGGACTAGCTCCTACGAGCAGTACTTC
CASSQEGTSSYEQYF
>.|TRBD1|TRBJ1-5|TRBV4-2
TGTGCCAGCAGCCCATACACCTTGGGGACAGGGGGAAGGCAGCCCCAGCATTTT
CASSPYTLGTGGRQPQHF
>.|TRBD2|TRBJ2-7|TRBV4-3
TGCGCCAGCAGCCAGCGGCCGATAGCGGGAGTCCACTACGAGCAGTACTTC
CASSQRPIAGVHYEQYF
>.|.|TRBJ2-6|TRBV6-1
TGTGCCAGCAGTGAAGCGGGTCGTGGACAGACTTCGGGGGGGGCCAACGTCCTGACTTTC
CASSEAGRGQTSGGANVLTF
>.|.|TRBJ2-5|TRBV7-8
TGTGCCAGCAGCATGAACTACAGGTGGGAGACCCAGTACTTC
CASSMNYRWETQYF
>.|.|TRBJ1-3|TRBV25-1
TGTGCCAGCAGTGTATACAGGGTTGAAGAGGGAAACACCATATATTTT
CASSVYRVEEGNTIYF
>few|.|TRBJ2-3|TRBV7-9
TGTGCCAGCAGCTGCCGGGTGGGGCACACCACAGATACGCAGTATTTT
CASSCRVGHTTDTQYF
>once|.|TRBJ1-1|TRBV9
TGTGCCAGCAGCGTAGACGGGGAGAACACTGAAGCTTTCTTT
CASSVDGENTEAFF
>few|TRBD2|TRBJ2-3|TRBV19
TGTGCCAGTAGATACCGGGAGGGCACAGATACGCAGTATTTT
CASRYREGTDTQYF
>.|TRBD1|TRBJ1-1|TRBV2
TGTGCCAGCAGAGACAGGGCCATGAACACTGAAGCTTTCTTT
CASRDRAMNTEAFF
>.|.|TRBJ2-2|TRBV7-7
TGTGCTAGCAGCCCCGAAGTTCTATCGGGGGAGCTGTTTTTT
CASSPEVLSGELFF
>.|.|TRBJ2-1|TRBV20-1
TGCAGTGCTCACAGGCATGAACAGTTCTTC
CSAHRHEQFF
>.|.|TRBJ1-2|TRBV4-1
TGCGCCAGCAGCCAAGGAAGAGGCATTCCTTTGGATGGCTACACCTTC
CASSQGRGIPLDGYTF
>.|.|TRBJ1-1|TRBV28
TGTGCCAGCAGTTTACGCAGACCACAGGTCGACCCCCAAATGAACACTGAAGCTTTCTTT
CASSLRRPQVDPQMNTEAFF